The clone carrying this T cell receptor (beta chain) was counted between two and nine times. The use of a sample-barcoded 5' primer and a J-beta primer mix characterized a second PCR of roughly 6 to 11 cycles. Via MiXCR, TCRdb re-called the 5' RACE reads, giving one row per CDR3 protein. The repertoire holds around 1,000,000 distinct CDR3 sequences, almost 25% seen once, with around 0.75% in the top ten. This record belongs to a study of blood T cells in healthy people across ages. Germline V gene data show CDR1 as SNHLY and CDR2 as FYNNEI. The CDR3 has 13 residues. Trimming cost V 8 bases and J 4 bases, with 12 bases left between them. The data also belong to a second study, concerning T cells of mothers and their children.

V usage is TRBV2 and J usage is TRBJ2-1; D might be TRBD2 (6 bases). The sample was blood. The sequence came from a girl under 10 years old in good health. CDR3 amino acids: CASGDGRYNEQFF. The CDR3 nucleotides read TGTGCCAGCGGGGACGGGAGATACAATGAGCAGTTCTTC.